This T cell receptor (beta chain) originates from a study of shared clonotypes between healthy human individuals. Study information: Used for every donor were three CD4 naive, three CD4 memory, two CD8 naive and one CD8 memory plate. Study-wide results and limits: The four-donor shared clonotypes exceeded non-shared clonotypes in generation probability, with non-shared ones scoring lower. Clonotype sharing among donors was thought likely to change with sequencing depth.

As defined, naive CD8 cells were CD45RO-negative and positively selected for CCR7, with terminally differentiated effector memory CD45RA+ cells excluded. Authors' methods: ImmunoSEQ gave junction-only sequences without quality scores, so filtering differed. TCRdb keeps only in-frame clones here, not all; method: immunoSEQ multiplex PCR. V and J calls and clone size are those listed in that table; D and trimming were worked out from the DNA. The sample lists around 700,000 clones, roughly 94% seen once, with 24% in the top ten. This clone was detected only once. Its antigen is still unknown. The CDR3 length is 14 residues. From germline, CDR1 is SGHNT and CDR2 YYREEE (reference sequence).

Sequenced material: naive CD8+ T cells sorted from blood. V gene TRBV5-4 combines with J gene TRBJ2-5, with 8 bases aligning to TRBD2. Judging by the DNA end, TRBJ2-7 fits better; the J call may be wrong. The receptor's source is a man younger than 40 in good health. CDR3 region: CASSFGTRGYEQYF. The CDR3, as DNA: TGTGCCAGCAGCTTCGGGACTAGGGGTTACGAGCAGTACTTC.